This T cell receptor (beta chain) was identified during a study of T cell responses to AZD1222 COVID-19 vaccine. With 1 base removed from V and 4 bases from J, the gap between germline ends came to 6 bases. CDR1 and CDR2 from the germline V gene are SGHNT and YYREEE (reference sequence). CDR3 length: 13 residues. Clones were read by immunoSEQ multiplex PCR, and TCRdb kept only the in-frame ones, dropping some. The table shows some 140,000 clones, with around 85% occurring only once. The clonotype originates from an adult in good health. The chain uses TRBV5-4 and TRBJ1-5; no clear D gene. The sample here was peripheral blood, taken on day 0 of MenACWY control vaccination. The CDR3 spells CASSLNPNQPQHF. The CDR3 coding sequence is TGTGCCAGCAGCTTGAACCCAAATCAGCCCCAGCATTTT.